This T cell receptor beta chain was retrieved from a study of CD8+ T cells in alopecia areata listed by TCRdb under 2018. General notes on the study: Skin from C3H/HeJ donors aged about 6-13 months with spontaneous alopecia was grafted onto female C3H/HeJ recipients aged roughly 7-11 weeks. Scalp clonality was compared among normal scalp (n=4), patchy alopecia areata scalp (n=8), and alopecia totalis/universalis scalp (n=8). In both human patients and the C3H/HeJ mouse model, the study applied high-throughput TCRbeta sequencing to look at T cell clonal expansion in alopecia areata. Human TCRbeta sequencing covered scalp tissue and sorted CD4+ and CD8+ peripheral blood T cells from patchy and totalis/universalis alopecia areata patients and healthy controls. RNA was obtained with the PAXgene miRNA kit for fixed scalp, the miRNeasy kit for PBMCs, and the RNeasy kit for mouse skin. Amplification of TCRbeta CDR3 regions was done by immunoSEQ multiplex PCR using 35 Vbeta forward primers and 13 Jbeta reverse primers. The investigation overall reported the following: Lesional scalp, especially in alopecia totalis/universalis, showed higher clonality and more expanded CD8+ clones than normal scalp, suggesting antigenic drive. Resident alphabeta T cells in normal human skin are also sequenced, complicating scalp TCR repertoire analysis, unlike mouse skin dominated by gammadelta T cells. Shared TCR sequences between patients were less evident than in mice, which may be partly attributable to HLA diversity in the patient population.

Receptors were amplified or captured by the immunoSEQ multiplex PCR assay. For TCR sequencing, RNA was extracted from every sample and reverse transcribed into cDNA to serve as template. First-strand cDNA was synthesized using SuperScript III with a 2:1 mix of oligo-dT and random hexamers. A synthetic immune receptor repertoire was used to assess amplification bias, and residual bias was removed computationally. Sequencing of the libraries was done on Illumina HiSeq using 60 bp reads that spanned the CDR3 and were read from J toward V. The original methods were these. After raw reads were preprocessed to remove errors, the CDR3 was defined following IMGT conventions as running from the conserved cysteine to phenylalanine. Clonality was computed by normalizing Shannon entropy by log2 of the number of productive unique TCRs and subtracting the result from 1. CD4 or CD8 identity of scalp clones was inferred by cross-referencing scalp TCRbeta sequences with sorted blood CD4 and CD8 repertoires. TCRdb obtained this table from immuneACCESS and retained in-frame rearrangements with V and J assigned. These tables miss some clones; where compared with another copy, unresolved V genes account for less than half of the shortfall, and the remainder is unexplained. The V and J calls and clone size are taken from that table; D and trimming were inferred from the DNA. The sample records 270,000 or so clones, none occurring a single time. In total, the top ten clones hold more than 0.95% of the sample.

The junction carries 13 bases between V and J, which are trimmed by 0 bases and 1 base respectively. The germline V gene gives CDR1 as NSHNY and CDR2 as SYGAGN. From the cysteine up to the phenylalanine, the CDR3 has a length of 16 residues. Sequencing covers 36 bases of the CDR3, shown here with the frame starting at base 1. About this clone itself: It lacks a known antigen. Because this receptor comes from a mouse, its gene names and germline sequences follow the mouse reference. The read stops 4 residues short of the end of the CDR3; the missing end is completed from the germline J gene.

Cells from mouse cutaneous lymph nodes were pooled, stained for CD4, CD8alpha, NKG2D, NKG2ACE and other markers, and then sorted on a BD Influx. This TCR came from a C3H/HeJ mouse with alopecia areata. Mice of this strain bear MHC haplotype H2-k. This sequence uses TRBV13-1 and TRBJ1-2; TRBD1 might be the D gene, on 6 matching bases. Sequenced input: CD4+ T cells sorted from a lymph node. CDR3 reads: CASSDGYRAVNSDYTF. The covered CDR3 bases are TGTGCCAGCAGTGATGGATACAGGGCGGTAAACTCC.